Below, 30 T cell receptor beta chains from the same sample are listed, as sequenced in a study of high-grade serous ovarian cancer treatment subgroups. The tumor samples were collected prior to definitive surgery or chemotherapy. The repertoire was sequenced with immunoSEQ multiplex PCR; TCRdb's copy has only in-frame clones and lacks some. This table has 19,000 or so clones, roughly four fifths appearing once. Source material: tumor tissue. Receptors were obtained from a human donor with high-grade serous ovarian cancer.

This chain uses TRBV5-4 with TRBJ2-1; 7 positions agree with TRBD2. J lost 5 bases, V lost 0 bases, and 5 bases had no gene match. The CDR3 contains 15 residues. The germline V gene has CDR1 SGHNT and CDR2 YYREEE (reference sequence). CDR3 bases: TGTGCCAGCAGCTTGGATAGGCGGGGGAACAATGAGCAGTTCTTC. It yields the protein CASSLDRRGNNEQFF.

The chain joins TRBV28 to TRBJ1-5, with a possible D match to TRBD1 (6 bases). From germline, CDR1 is MDHEN and CDR2 SYDVKM. V gave up 3 bases and J gave up 7 bases, with 16 bases separating them. This CDR3 spans 15 amino acids. CDR3 protein: CASSFNGPQGQPQHF. The CDR3 DNA follows: TGTGCCAGCAGTTTTAACGGCCCTCAGGGGCAGCCCCAGCATTTT.

This clone was recorded only once. V gene TRBV5-1 combines with J gene TRBJ2-3; 11 positions agree with TRBD2. Germline CDR1 reads SGHRS; CDR2 reads YFSETQ. The CDR3 is 17 residues long. V lost 2 bases to trimming and J lost 4 bases; unmatched junction nucleotides: 9. CDR3 sequence: CASSFSPTSGSPDTQYF. The CDR3, as DNA: TGCGCCAGCAGCTTCTCTCCTACTAGCGGGAGTCCAGATACGCAGTATTTT.

A note on this clone: Other DNA sequences in this sample translate to the same CDR3. V is TRBV5-4 and J is TRBJ2-5; possibly TRBD2 for D (5 bases). The V gene lost 4 bases and the J gene lost 5 bases, with 18 bases spanning the gap. Germline values: CDR1 SGHNT, CDR2 YYREEE (reference sequence). This CDR3 contains 15 residues. The CDR3 DNA follows: TGTGCCAGCAGCGATGCTAGGACTCTCCAGGAGACCCAGTACTTC. Translating it yields CASSDARTLQETQYF.

As concerns this clone: Relative to the germline gene, one junction end is altered; a read error may explain this. Other nucleotide sequences in the sample specify the same CDR3. V and J are TRBV7-7 and TRBJ2-5; 12 bases match TRBD2. The CDR3 consists of 16 residues. CDR1 and CDR2 (germline): SSHAT, FNYEAQ (reference sequence). The CDR3: CASSLALAGGQETQYF. The CDR3, as DNA: TGTGCTAGCAGCTTAGCTCTAGCGGGAGGGCAAGAGACCCAGTACTTC. Based on the CDR3 plus reference TRBV7-7 and TRBJ2-5, the full variable domain is GAGVSQSPRYKVTKRGQDVTLRCDPISSHATLYWYQQALGQGPEFLTYFNYEAQPDKSGLPSDRFSAERPEGSISTLTIQRTEQRDSAMYRCASSLALAGGQETQYFGPGTRLLVL.

The V call is TRBV6-4, the J call TRBJ2-2; 10 bases are a match to TRBD2. CDR1 and CDR2 from the germline V gene are MRHNA and SNTAGT. This CDR3 has 17 amino acids. Trimming removed 3 bases from V and 3 bases from J; junction bases left unmatched: 7. The CDR3 loop reads CASSESSGRTDTGELFF. The CDR3 coding sequence is TGTGCCAGCAGTGAGTCTAGCGGGAGAACGGACACCGGGGAGCTGTTTTTT.

V gene TRBV4-3 combines with J gene TRBJ2-7; 10 nucleotides match TRBD2. CDR3 size: 15 residues. The germline gives CDR1 LGHNA, CDR2 YSLEER. J was trimmed by 5 bases and V by 6 bases; bases with no gene match: 10. The DNA for the CDR3 is TGCGCCAGCAGGGTTAGTCTAGCGGGAGTCAACGAGCAGTACTTC. It specifies CASRVSLAGVNEQYF.

The V call is TRBV7-6, the J call TRBJ2-5; 8 bases fit TRBD1. The J call is in doubt because the DNA end fits TRBJ2-7 better. Germline-derived CDR1 and CDR2 are SGHVS and FNYEAQ. This CDR3 region has 14 residues. This CDR3 reads CASSPGQGRGEQYF. CDR3 sequence (DNA): TGTGCCAGCAGCCCCGGACAGGGTAGAGGCGAGCAGTACTTC.

The chain couples TRBV30 to TRBJ1-1; TRBD1 is a possible D gene (6 bases). V was clipped by 4 bases and J by 0 bases, with 12 bases between them. This CDR3 spans 14 amino acids. CDR1 GTSNPN and CDR2 SVGIG come from the germline V gene (reference sequence). The CDR3 bases are TGTGCCTGGACGGGGGCGAGCATGAACACTGAAGCTTTCTTT. Translated, it gives CAWTGASMNTEAFF.

This chain links TRBV5-6 with TRBJ2-7; D ambiguous. CDR3 size: 13 residues. Germline CDR1 and CDR2: SGHDT and YYEEEE. The V and J ends lost 0 bases and 8 bases respectively, with 12 bases between them. CDR3 loop: CASSLAPYHQQYF. In DNA form, the CDR3 reads TGTGCCAGCAGCTTGGCTCCTTACCACCAGCAGTACTTC.

Comment on this clone: Without the conserved terminal phenylalanine or tryptophan, this CDR3 likely stems from a read error. The DNA is omitted, as the CDR3 cannot be located on it reliably, and the CDR3 follows TCRdb's listing. The chain employs TRBV10-1 and TRBJ1-2. The CDR3 contains 9 residues when both ends are counted. In germline, CDR1 is WNHNN, CDR2 SYGVQD (reference sequence). CDR3 sequence reads: CASIWSLVL.

The chain carries TRBV28 and TRBJ2-7; maybe TRBD1 (6 bases). CDR1 and CDR2 (germline): MDHEN, SYDVKM. The V end lost 8 bases, the J end lost 1 base, and 18 bases lay between the germline ends. The CDR3 is 15 amino acids. The CDR3 loop reads CASGFRGLGSYEQYF. CDR3 in DNA: TGTGCCAGCGGATTCAGGGGCTTAGGGTCCTACGAGCAGTACTTC.

A few counts support this clone. The chain recombines TRBV27 with TRBJ2-3; D gene ambiguous. Deletions cut 0 bases from V and 6 bases from J, with 22 bases between. Germline CDR1 is MNHEY and CDR2 is SMNVEV (reference sequence). The CDR3 is 18 amino acids. CDR3 DNA: TGTGCCAGCAGTTTATCGGTTTTCTTGGTTGCGGATGGTGATACGCAGTATTTT. Amino acid sequence: CASSLSVFLVADGDTQYF.

CDR3 residues: CASRDQGRPGEKLFF. In DNA, the CDR3 is TGCGCCAGCAGAGACCAAGGCAGGCCGGGGGAAAAACTGTTTTTT. The chain couples TRBV5-1 to TRBJ1-4; the D is unclear. Trimming left V 5 bases short and J 8 bases short, with 19 bases between. The germline gives CDR1 SGHRS, CDR2 YFSETQ. CDR3 length: 15 residues.

The chain combines TRBV13 with TRBJ2-2; D uncertain. CDR3 length: 14 residues. CDR1 and CDR2 (germline): PRHDT, FYEKMQ (reference sequence). Trimming pared 1 base from V and 4 bases from J, leaving 7 bases between. CDR3 sequence reads: CASSLEGGTGELFF. The CDR3 DNA is TGTGCCAGCAGCTTAGAGGGTGGCACCGGGGAGCTGTTTTTT.

The rearrangement joins TRBV7-2 to TRBJ1-1; 8 bases line up with TRBD1. The CDR3 spans 15 residues. The V segment lost 0 bases and the J segment 5 bases; nucleotides outside the gene matches: 5. The germline gives CDR1 SGHTA, CDR2 FQGNSA. Here the CDR3 reads CASSLARTGRTEAFF. CDR3 sequence (DNA): TGTGCCAGCAGCTTAGCGAGGACAGGGAGGACTGAAGCTTTCTTT. The whole variable domain, remainder taken from reference TRBV7-2 and TRBJ1-1, is GAGVSQSPSNKVTEKGKDVELRCDPISGHTALYWYRQSLGQGLEFLIYFQGNSAPDKSGLPSDRFSAERTGGSVSTLTIQRTQQEDSAVYLCASSLARTGRTEAFFGQGTRLTVV.

The rearrangement joins TRBV7-9 to TRBJ2-1; D is ambiguous. Trimming removed 0 bases from V and 7 bases from J, with 7 bases in between. Per germline, CDR1 SEHNR and CDR2 FQNEAQ (reference sequence). This CDR3 has 13 residues. DNA for the CDR3: TGTGCCAGCAGCTTAGCCTTGGGGAATGAGCAGTTCTTC. Translated, it gives CASSLALGNEQFF.

The V gene is TRBV7-9, the J gene TRBJ1-2; 8 nucleotides line up with TRBD1. Trimming took 1 base from V and 6 from J; bases not matched to a gene: 7. This CDR3 region has 15 residues. From germline, CDR1 is SEHNR and CDR2 FQNEAQ (reference sequence). The CDR3 nucleotides are TGTGCCAGCAGCTTAGTAGGACAGGGAGGGAATGGCTACACCTTC. Residues: CASSLVGQGGNGYTF.

This chain links TRBV11-3 with TRBJ2-5, with 10 bases lining up with TRBD1. Per germline, CDR1 SGHNT and CDR2 YENEEA. Trimming cost V 4 bases and J 11 bases; bases outside gene matches: 10. CDR3 size: 14 residues. The chain's CDR3 is CASSSGTGVEEQYF. In DNA form, the CDR3 reads TGTGCCAGCAGCTCAGGGACAGGGGTGGAAGAGCAGTACTTC.

The V call is TRBV4-2, the J call TRBJ2-2, with D maybe TRBD1 (6 bases). Germline V gene data show CDR1 as LGHNA and CDR2 as YNFKEQ. The CDR3 runs 15 residues. Trimming removed 0 bases from V and 7 bases from J, with 12 bases in between. This chain's CDR3 is CASSQEGTLNGELFF. The CDR3 DNA reads as TGTGCCAGCAGCCAAGAGGGGACACTGAACGGGGAGCTGTTTTTT.

The CDR3 protein is CASIWGGEQFF. As DNA, the CDR3 is TGTGCCAGTATATGGGGCGGCGAGCAGTTCTTC. The rearrangement uses TRBV19 and TRBJ2-1; tentative D call: TRBD1 (5 bases). This CDR3 spans 11 amino acids. CDR1 LNHDA and CDR2 SQIVND come from the germline V gene (reference sequence). V was shortened by 7 bases and J by 10 bases, with 11 bases between the two germline ends.

The chain carries TRBV5-1 and TRBJ2-7; D is possibly TRBD1 or TRBD2 (5 bases each). The CDR3 consists of 14 residues. Trimming stripped 5 bases from V and 2 bases from J, with 14 bases between. Germline V CDR1 and CDR2: SGHRS, YFSETQ. The CDR3 DNA reads TGCGCCAGCAGATATACCCGGGGACCCTACGAGCAGTACTTC. It codes for CASRYTRGPYEQYF.

CDR3 region: CASSDLQGAHGYTF. CDR3 DNA sequence: TGCGCCAGCAGCGACCTACAGGGGGCTCATGGCTACACCTTC. The chain recombines TRBV5-1 with TRBJ1-2, with TRBD1 identical over 9 bases. The CDR3 is 14 amino acids. Germline CDR1 reads SGHRS; CDR2 reads YFSETQ. Trimming took 4 bases from V and 6 from J; bases not matched to a gene: 7.

V is TRBV11-2 and J is TRBJ1-5; the D gene is possibly TRBD1 (5 bases). Germline-derived CDR1 and CDR2 are SGHAT and FQNNGV. The CDR3 is made up of 14 amino acids. Deletions cut 5 bases from V and 1 base from J, with 9 bases between. The CDR3 DNA follows: TGTGCCAGCAGCGCCGGGGGGAGCAATCAGCCCCAGCATTTT. Translating gives CASSAGGSNQPQHF.

This chain joins TRBV19 and TRBJ2-1; 9 positions agree with TRBD2. In germline, CDR1 is LNHDA, CDR2 SQIVND (reference sequence). The CDR3 spans 17 residues. The trim removed 8 bases at V and 6 bases at J, leaving 17 bases unmatched. Here the CDR3 reads CASSDAAGGRVSNEQFF. The CDR3 DNA reads TGTGCCAGTTCTGATGCGGCGGGAGGGCGGGTTTCCAATGAGCAGTTCTTC.

The J gene is TRBJ2-3, the V gene TRBV25-1; 8 bases are a match to TRBD2. CDR1 and CDR2 from the germline V gene are MGHDK and SYGVNS. The V gene end was trimmed by 2 bases and the J gene end by 3 bases; junction bases not matched to a gene: 7. CDR3 size: 16 residues. CDR3 region: CASSEIAGPGTDTQYF. The CDR3 DNA sequence: TGTGCCAGCAGTGAAATAGCGGGACCAGGGACAGATACGCAGTATTTT.

This chain joins TRBV7-2 and TRBJ2-5, with D perhaps TRBD2 (5 bases). The V end was cut by 0 bases, the J end by 0 bases, with 14 bases between. The germline gives CDR1 SGHTA, CDR2 FQGNSA. The CDR3 covers 17 residues. Written as DNA, the CDR3 is TGTGCCAGCAGCTTAGCGACCGGCGGCGGGTACCAAGAGACCCAGTACTTC. Amino acids: CASSLATGGGYQETQYF.

This chain connects TRBV19 to TRBJ2-1; 11 nucleotides match TRBD2. CDR1 and CDR2 (germline): LNHDA, SQIVND (reference sequence). The CDR3 loop spans 16 amino acids. Losses at the gene ends were 5 bases for V and 4 bases for J; bases not matched to a gene: 7. The DNA for the CDR3 is TGTGCCAGTAGTCGGACCGGGACTAGCGGATACAATGAGCAGTTCTTC. Its protein is CASSRTGTSGYNEQFF. Variable domain in full (rest from reference TRBV19 and TRBJ2-1): DGGITQSPKYLFRKEGQNVTLSCEQNLNHDAMYWYRQDPGQGLRLIYYSQIVNDFQKGDIAEGYSVSREKKESFPLTVTSAQKNPTAFYLCASSRTGTSGYNEQFFGPGTRLTVL.

This rearrangement joins TRBV7-9 to TRBJ2-6; no clear D gene. V was clipped by 5 bases and J by 6 bases, with 8 bases between them. This CDR3 region has 13 residues. CDR1 and CDR2 from the germline V gene are SEHNR and FQNEAQ (reference sequence). The CDR3 DNA reads TGTGCCAGCAGCCCGATCCAGGCCAACGTCCTGACTTTC. Translating gives CASSPIQANVLTF.

The chain is built from TRBV11-2 and TRBJ1-2, with D possibly TRBD1 on 5 matching bases. Trimming left V 0 bases short and J 1 base short, with 18 bases between. The CDR3 extends over 18 amino acids. CDR1 SGHAT and CDR2 FQNNGV come from the germline V gene. The DNA of the CDR3 is TGTGCCAGCAGCTTAGATTCGTTAGGCGGGCAGGGTAACTATGGCTACACCTTC. Translating it yields CASSLDSLGGQGNYGYTF.